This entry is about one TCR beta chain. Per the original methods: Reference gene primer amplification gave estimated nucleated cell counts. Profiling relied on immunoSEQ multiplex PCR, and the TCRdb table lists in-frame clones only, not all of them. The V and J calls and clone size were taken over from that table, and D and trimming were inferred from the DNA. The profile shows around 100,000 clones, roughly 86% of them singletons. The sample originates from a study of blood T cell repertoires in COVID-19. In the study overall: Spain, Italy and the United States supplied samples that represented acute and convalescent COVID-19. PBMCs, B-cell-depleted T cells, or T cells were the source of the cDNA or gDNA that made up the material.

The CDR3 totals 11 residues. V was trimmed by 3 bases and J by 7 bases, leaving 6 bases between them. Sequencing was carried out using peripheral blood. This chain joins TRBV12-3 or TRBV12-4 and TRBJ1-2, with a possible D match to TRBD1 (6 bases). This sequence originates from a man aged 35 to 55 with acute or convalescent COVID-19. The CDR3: CASSLDSGYTF. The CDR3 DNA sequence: TGTGCCAGCAGTTTGGACAGTGGCTACACCTTC.